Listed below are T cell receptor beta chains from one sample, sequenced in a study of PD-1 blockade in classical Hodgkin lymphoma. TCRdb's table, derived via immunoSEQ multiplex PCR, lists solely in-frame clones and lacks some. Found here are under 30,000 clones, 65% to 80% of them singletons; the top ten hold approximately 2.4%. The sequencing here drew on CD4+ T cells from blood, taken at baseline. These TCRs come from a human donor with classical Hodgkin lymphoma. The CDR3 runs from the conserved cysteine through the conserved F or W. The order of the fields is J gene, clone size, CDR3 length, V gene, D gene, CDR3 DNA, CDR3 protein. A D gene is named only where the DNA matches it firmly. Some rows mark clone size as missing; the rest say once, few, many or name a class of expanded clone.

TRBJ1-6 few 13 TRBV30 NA TGTGCCTGGAGACAAGGAGGGGATTCACCCCTCCACTTT CAWRQGGDSPLHF
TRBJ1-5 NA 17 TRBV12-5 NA TGTGCTAGTGGTTTGGTACTAGGAGGGAGGGGCAATCAGCCCCAGCATTTT CASGLVLGGRGNQPQHF
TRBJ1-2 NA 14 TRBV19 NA TGTGCCAGTAGTATAAGCCAGAGACGGTATGGCTACACCTTC CASSISQRRYGYTF
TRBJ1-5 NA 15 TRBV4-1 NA TGCGCCAGCAGCCATAGAGGACATAGCAATCAGCCCCAGCATTTT CASSHRGHSNQPQHF
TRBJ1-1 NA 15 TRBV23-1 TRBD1 TGCGCCAGCTCACTACCGGGACAGGGGACCACTGAAGCTTTCTTT CASSLPGQGTTEAFF
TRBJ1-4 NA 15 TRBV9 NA TGTGCCAGCAGCGTAGCGGCGGGGGTTGGTGAAAAACTGTTTTTT CASSVAAGVGEKLFF
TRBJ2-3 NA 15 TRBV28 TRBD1 TGTGCCAGCAGCTCCCCTGGGCAGGGGGCAGGGACGCAGTATTTT CASSSPGQGAGTQYF
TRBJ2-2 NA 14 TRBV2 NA TGTGCCAGCAGTGTCACAGTGAACACCGGGGAGCTGTTTTTT CASSVTVNTGELFF
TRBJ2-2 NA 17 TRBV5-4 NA TGTGCCAGCAGCTTGGCGAGTGGTCCTCAGAACACCGGGGAGCTGTTTTTT CASSLASGPQNTGELFF
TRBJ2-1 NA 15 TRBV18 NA TGTGCCAGCTCACTTCAGGGGAGGTCCTACAATGAGCAGTTCTTC CASSLQGRSYNEQFF
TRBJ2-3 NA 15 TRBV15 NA TGTGCCACCAGCAACGTAACTTATATCACAGATACGCAGTATTTT CATSNVTYITDTQYF
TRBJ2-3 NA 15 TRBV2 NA TGTGCCACACTTCTATTGTCCGGGAACACAGATACGCAGTATTTT CATLLLSGNTDTQYF
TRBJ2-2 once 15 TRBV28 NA TGTGCCAGCAGCCCCCCCGGGCCCCTAGCCGGGGAGCTGTTTTTT CASSPPGPLAGELFF
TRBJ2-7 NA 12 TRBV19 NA TGTGCCAGTAGTTCTGGGGGGACCGAGCAGTACTTC CASSSGGTEQYF
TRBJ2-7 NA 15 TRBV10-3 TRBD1 TGTGCCATCAGTTCTCCGGGACAGAGCTCCTACGAGCAGTACTTC CAISSPGQSSYEQYF
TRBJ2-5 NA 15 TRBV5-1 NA TGCGCCAGCAGTCCCGACAGTCCCCTCCAAGAGACCCAGTACTTC CASSPDSPLQETQYF
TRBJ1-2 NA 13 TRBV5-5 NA TGTGCCAGCAGCCCGGTGCCCCTTTATGGCTACACCTTC CASSPVPLYGYTF
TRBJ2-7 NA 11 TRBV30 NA TGTGCCTGCTGGGATGACTACGAGCAGTACTTC CACWDDYEQYF
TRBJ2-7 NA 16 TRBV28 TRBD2 TGTGCCAGCAGTTTCGCGGGGGTCGGTGTAAATTTCGAGCAGTACTTC CASSFAGVGVNFEQYF
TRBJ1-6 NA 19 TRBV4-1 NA TGCGCCAGCAGCCAAGTTAATTTAAGCGACTTGGGCCGTAATTCACCCCTCCACTTT CASSQVNLSDLGRNSPLHF
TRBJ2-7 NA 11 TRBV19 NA TGTGCCAGTAGCCTAGGCTACGAGCAGTACTTC CASSLGYEQYF
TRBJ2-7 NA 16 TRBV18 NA TGTGCCAGCTCCCTTTTACAGGGTCCGGGCCGCAACGAGCAGTACTTC CASSLLQGPGRNEQYF
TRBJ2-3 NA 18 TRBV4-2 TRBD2 TGTGCCAGCAGCCAAACTAGCGGGGGGAACCCTAGCACAGATACGCAGTATTTT CASSQTSGGNPSTDTQYF
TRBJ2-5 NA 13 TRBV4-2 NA TGTGCCAGCAGCCTAGGGGGGCAGGGGACCCAGTACTTC CASSLGGQGTQYF
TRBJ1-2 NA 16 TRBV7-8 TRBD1 TGTGCCAGCAGCTCATATGGACAGGGAGCTAACTATGGCTACACCTTC CASSSYGQGANYGYTF